Sequencing of this T cell receptor (beta chain) was carried out in a study of T cells in Graves' hyperthyroidism and ophthalmopathy. The CDR3 has 14 residues. V lost 4 bases to trimming and J lost 4 bases, with 11 bases between them. TCR beta CDR3 sequences were amplified from RNA transcripts. When the TCR CDR3 underwent first-round RT-PCR, the HTBI primer set was used. One entry per CDR3 protein results from TCRdb running MiXCR on the multiplex PCR reads. The sample gives a few hundred thousand distinct CDR3 sequences, 15% to 18% of which show up once; roughly 6.6% is in the top ten. The sequencing input was blood. The chain couples TRBV12-3 or TRBV12-4 to TRBJ1-3, with D tentatively TRBD1 (6 bases). This TCR was sampled from a woman aged 25-40 years with Graves' hyperthyroidism. This chain's CDR3 is CASSYRVGGNTIYF. CDR3 DNA: TGTGCCAGCAGTTACAGGGTCGGCGGAAACACCATATATTTT.